This T cell receptor (beta chain) was observed in a study of T-cell memory formation after mild COVID-19. Trimming left V 5 bases short and J 4 bases short, with 20 bases between. The CDR3 is 16 amino acids. From germline, CDR1 is SGHTA and CDR2 FQGNSA. Only a few counts were recorded for this clonotype. Via MiXCR, TCRdb re-called the 5' RACE reads, giving one row per CDR3 protein. Among under 400,000 distinct CDR3 sequences listed, roughly 21% were seen once. The sequence was obtained from an adult woman who had mild COVID-19 (a few samples of this study predate the infection). Cell type and time point are not known. Sequencing was performed on PBMCs or a T cell subset sorted from them (not recorded which). The chain joins TRBV7-2 to TRBJ2-5; tentatively, D is TRBD2 (6 bases). The DNA for the CDR3 is TGTGCCAGCAGCCCCAATACGCCGGGAGTGGGAGAGACCCAGTACTTC. It translates to CASSPNTPGVGETQYF.